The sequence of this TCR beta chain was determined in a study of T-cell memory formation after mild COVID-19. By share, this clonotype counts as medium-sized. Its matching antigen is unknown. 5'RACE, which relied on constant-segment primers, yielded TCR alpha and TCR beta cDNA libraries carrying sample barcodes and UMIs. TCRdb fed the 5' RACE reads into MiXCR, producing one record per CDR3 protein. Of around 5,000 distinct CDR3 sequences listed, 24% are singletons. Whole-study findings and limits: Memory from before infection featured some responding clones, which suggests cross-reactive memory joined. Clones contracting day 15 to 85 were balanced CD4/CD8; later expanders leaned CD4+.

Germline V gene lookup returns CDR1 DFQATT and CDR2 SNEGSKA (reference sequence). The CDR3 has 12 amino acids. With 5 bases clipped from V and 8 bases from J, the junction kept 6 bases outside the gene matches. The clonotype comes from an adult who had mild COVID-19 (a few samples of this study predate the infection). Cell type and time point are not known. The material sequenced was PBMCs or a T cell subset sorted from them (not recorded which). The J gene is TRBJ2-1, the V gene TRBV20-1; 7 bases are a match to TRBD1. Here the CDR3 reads CSALYRGHEQFF. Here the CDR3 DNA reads TGCAGTGCTCTTTACAGGGGTCATGAGCAGTTCTTC.